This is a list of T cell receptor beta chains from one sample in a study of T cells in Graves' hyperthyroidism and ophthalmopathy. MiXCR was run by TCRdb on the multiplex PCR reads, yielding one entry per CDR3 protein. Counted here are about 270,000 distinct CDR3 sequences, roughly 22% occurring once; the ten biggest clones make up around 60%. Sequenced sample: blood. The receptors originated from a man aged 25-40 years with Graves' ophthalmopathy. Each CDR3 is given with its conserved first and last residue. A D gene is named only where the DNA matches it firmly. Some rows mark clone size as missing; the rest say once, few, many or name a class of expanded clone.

CASSVLDSATDTQYF	TGTGCCAGCAGCGTATTGGATTCCGCCACAGATACGCAGTATTTT	.	15	TRBV9	TRBJ2-3	few
CASSLGQGGQRGNEQFF	TGTGCCAGCAGCCTAGGACAGGGAGGCCAACGGGGGAATGAGCAGTTCTTC	TRBD1	17	TRBV7-9	TRBJ2-1	.
CASSSGKPDTQYF	TGTGCCAGCAGTAGCGGGAAGCCAGATACGCAGTATTTT	TRBD2	13	TRBV6-2/TRBV6-3	TRBJ2-3	once
CASSTETGTGNTIYF	TGTGCCAGCAGCACCGAGACAGGAACTGGAAACACCATATATTTT	.	15	TRBV7-8	TRBJ1-3	few
CASSLDGHSGNTIYF	TGTGCTAGCAGCTTGGACGGACACTCTGGAAACACCATATATTTT	.	15	TRBV7-7	TRBJ1-3	.
CASSLGAGEYGYTF	TGTGCCAGCAGCTTAGGGGCAGGGGAATATGGCTACACCTTC	.	14	TRBV11-2	TRBJ1-2	many
CASSLRQGGDEQYF	TGTGCCAGCAGTCTTAGACAGGGGGGCGACGAGCAGTACTTC	TRBD1	14	TRBV6-1	TRBJ2-7	few
CSADGGRNEKLFF	TGCAGCGCTGACGGTGGTCGTAATGAAAAACTGTTTTTT	.	13	TRBV29-1	TRBJ1-4	few
CASGPPRQGWNGYTF	TGTGCCAGTGGACCCCCTCGACAGGGGTGGAATGGCTACACCTTC	TRBD1	15	TRBV9	TRBJ1-2	.
CASSWGLAGQDEQFF	TGTGCCAGCAGCTGGGGACTAGCGGGACAGGATGAGCAGTTCTTC	TRBD2	15	TRBV11-2	TRBJ2-1	many
CASSYDPGGRGLPGANVLTF	TGTGCCAGCAGCTACGATCCGGGGGGCCGGGGGTTGCCTGGGGCCAACGTCCTGACTTTC	.	20	TRBV7-2	TRBJ2-6	few
CASSPGQGFSYGYTF	TGCGCCAGCAGCCCGGGACAGGGCTTTAGCTATGGCTACACCTTC	TRBD1	15	TRBV4-1	TRBJ1-2	few
CASSSEYRVGEQYF	TGTGCCAGCAGCTCCGAGTACAGGGTCGGCGAGCAGTACTTC	.	14	TRBV7-9	TRBJ2-7	.
CASRRGLAGGSTDTQYF	TGTGCCAGCAGGAGGGGACTAGCGGGTGGCAGCACAGATACGCAGTATTTT	TRBD2	17	TRBV27	TRBJ2-3	many
CASTELGTGTKPQHF	TGTGCCAGCACCGAGCTAGGGACAGGGACAAAGCCCCAGCATTTT	TRBD1	15	TRBV6-1	TRBJ1-5	many
CASSQGRGGANVLTF	TGTGCCAGCAGCCAAGGGAGGGGTGGGGCCAACGTCCTGACTTTC	.	15	TRBV3-1	TRBJ2-6	few
CAWSQYSNQPQHF	TGTGCCTGGAGCCAGTATAGCAATCAGCCCCAGCATTTT	.	13	TRBV30	TRBJ1-5	many
CASSLGSANTGELFF	TGTGCCAGCAGCTTAGGTTCAGCGAACACCGGGGAGCTGTTTTTT	.	15	TRBV11-3	TRBJ2-2	many
CASSLAPGYEQYF	TGTGCTAGCAGCTTAGCCCCAGGGTACGAGCAGTACTTC	.	13	TRBV7-7	TRBJ2-7	.
CASSRRQGINQPQHF	TGTGCCAGCAGCCGACGACAGGGAATAAATCAGCCCCAGCATTTT	TRBD1	15	TRBV6-1	TRBJ1-5	.
CASSQRDRDYEQYF	TGTGCCAGCAGTCAGCGGGACAGGGACTACGAGCAGTACTTC	TRBD1	14	TRBV6-2/TRBV6-3	TRBJ2-7	few
CASSQGVFGLDGELFF	TGTGCCAGCAGCCAAGGCGTCTTCGGGCTAGACGGGGAGCTGTTTTTT	.	16	TRBV14	TRBJ2-2	few
CASSPRFSGTIGELFF	TGTGCCAGCAGTCCACGTTTTAGCGGGACGATCGGGGAGCTGTTTTTT	TRBD2	16	TRBV6-1	TRBJ2-2	.
CASRRQGVFTGELFF	TGTGCCAGCAGGAGACAGGGGGTATTCACCGGGGAGCTGTTTTTT	TRBD1	15	TRBV6-1	TRBJ2-2	.
CAWHKPAPLSRGQYF	TGTGCCTGGCACAAACCCGCCCCGCTCTCCCGGGGGCAGTATTTT	.	15	TRBV30	TRBJ2-3	.
CASSPTGLGEQYF	TGTGCCAGCAGCCCCACAGGTTTGGGGGAGCAGTACTTC	.	13	TRBV6-2/TRBV6-3	TRBJ2-7	once
CASMITRDEAFF	TGTGCCAGCATGATTACCCGCGATGAAGCTTTCTTT	.	12	TRBV12-3/TRBV12-4	TRBJ1-1	many
CASSLRDRILYEQYF	TGTGCCAGCAGTCTCCGGGACAGAATTTTGTACGAGCAGTACTTC	TRBD1	15	TRBV28	TRBJ2-7	.
CASSQGALADETQYF	TGTGCCAGCAGCCAGGGGGCTCTAGCCGACGAGACCCAGTACTTC	TRBD1	15	TRBV13	TRBJ2-5	few
CASRTGTSLETQYF	TGTGCCAGTAGGACCGGGACTAGCCTGGAGACCCAGTACTTC	TRBD2	14	TRBV19	TRBJ2-5	.
CASSLGPSVEEQYF	TGTGCCAGCAGCTTGGGACCCTCCGTGGAAGAGCAGTACTTC	.	14	TRBV7-6	TRBJ2-7	few
CASPSCEQFF	TGTGCCAGCCCTAGTTGTGAGCAGTTCTTC	.	10	TRBV13	TRBJ2-1	many
CASSLVGGLGRETQYF	TGTGCCAGCAGCTTAGTGGGCGGGCTCGGGCGGGAGACCCAGTACTTC	.	16	TRBV7-8	TRBJ2-5	few
CASSSSGRHYEQYF	TGCGCCAGCAGCTCCTCGGGACGGCACTACGAGCAGTACTTC	.	14	TRBV5-1	TRBJ2-7	many
CASSPYNYNEQFF	TGTGCCAGCTCACCATACAACTACAATGAGCAGTTCTTC	.	13	TRBV18	TRBJ2-1	.
CASSLGGSSEKLFF	TGTGCCAGCAGCCTGGGGGGGTCGAGTGAAAAACTGTTTTTT	.	14	TRBV7-2	TRBJ1-4	few
CSARAAKDTQYF	TGCAGTGCGAGAGCGGCCAAGGATACCCAGTACTTC	.	12	TRBV20-1	TRBJ2-5	few
CASSEAGGQGFEQYF	TGTGCCAGCAGTGAAGCTGGGGGACAGGGGTTCGAGCAGTACTTC	TRBD1	15	TRBV2	TRBJ2-7	many
CASGRISNQPQHF	TGTGCCAGCGGCAGGATAAGTAATCAGCCCCAGCATTTT	.	13	TRBV28	TRBJ1-5	.
CASSLSRGRGNTEAFF	TGTGCCAGCAGCCTTAGTAGGGGACGGGGGAACACTGAAGCTTTCTTT	.	16	TRBV7-2	TRBJ1-1	.
CASSSLGGPDNEQFF	TGTGCCAGCAGCTCCTTAGGGGGGCCCGACAATGAGCAGTTCTTC	.	15	TRBV11-3	TRBJ2-1	.
CASSRRPSSTDTQYF	TGTGCCAGCAGTCGAAGGCCCTCTAGCACAGATACGCAGTATTTT	.	15	TRBV2	TRBJ2-3	many
CASSIGRGNEKLFF	TGTGCCAGTAGTATCGGCAGGGGGAATGAAAAACTGTTTTTT	TRBD1	14	TRBV19	TRBJ1-4	.
CASSLEADGKLFF	TGCGCCAGCAGCTTGGAGGCGGATGGAAAACTGTTTTTT	.	13	TRBV5-1	TRBJ1-4	few